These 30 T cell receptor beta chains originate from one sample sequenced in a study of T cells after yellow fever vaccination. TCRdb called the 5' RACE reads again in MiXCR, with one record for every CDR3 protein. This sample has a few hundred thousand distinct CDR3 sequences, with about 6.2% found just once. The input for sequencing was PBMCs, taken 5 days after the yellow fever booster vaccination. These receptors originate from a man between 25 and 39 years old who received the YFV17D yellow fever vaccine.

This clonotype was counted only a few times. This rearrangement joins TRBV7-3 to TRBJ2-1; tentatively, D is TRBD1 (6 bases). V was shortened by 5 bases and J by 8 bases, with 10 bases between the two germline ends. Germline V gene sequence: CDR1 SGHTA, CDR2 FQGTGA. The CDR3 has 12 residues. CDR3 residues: CASSTQGDEQFF. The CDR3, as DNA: TGTGCCAGCAGCACACAGGGCGATGAGCAGTTCTTC.

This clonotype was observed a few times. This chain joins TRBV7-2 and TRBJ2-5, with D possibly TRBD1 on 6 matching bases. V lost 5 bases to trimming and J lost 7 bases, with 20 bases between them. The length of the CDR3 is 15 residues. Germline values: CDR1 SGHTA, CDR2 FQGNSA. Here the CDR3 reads CASSLIQGRGWTQYF. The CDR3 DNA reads TGTGCCAGCAGCCTTATCCAGGGGCGCGGATGGACCCAGTACTTC.

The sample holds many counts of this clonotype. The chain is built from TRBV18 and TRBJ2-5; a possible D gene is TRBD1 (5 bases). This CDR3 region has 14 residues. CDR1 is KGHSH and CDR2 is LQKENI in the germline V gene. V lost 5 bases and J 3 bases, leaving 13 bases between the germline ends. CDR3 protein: CASSYTKGKETQYF. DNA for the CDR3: TGTGCCAGCTCATACACCAAGGGGAAAGAGACCCAGTACTTC.

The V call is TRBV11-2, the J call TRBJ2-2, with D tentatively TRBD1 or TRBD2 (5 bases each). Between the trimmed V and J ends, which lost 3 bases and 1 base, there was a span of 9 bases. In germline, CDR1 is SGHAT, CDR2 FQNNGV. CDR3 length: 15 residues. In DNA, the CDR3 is TGTGCCAGCAGCTTCCGGGGCGGGAACACCGGGGAGCTGTTTTTT. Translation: CASSFRGGNTGELFF. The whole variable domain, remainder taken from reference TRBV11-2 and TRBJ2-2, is EAGVAQSPRYKIIEKRQSVAFWCNPISGHATLYWYQQILGQGPKLLIQFQNNGVVDDSQLPKDRFSAERLKGVDSTLKIQPAKLEDSAVYLCASSFRGGNTGELFFGEGSRLTVL.

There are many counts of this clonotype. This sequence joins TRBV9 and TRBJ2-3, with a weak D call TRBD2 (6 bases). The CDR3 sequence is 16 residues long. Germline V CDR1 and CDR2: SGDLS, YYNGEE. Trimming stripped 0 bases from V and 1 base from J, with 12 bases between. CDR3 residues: CASSVAGTGGTDTQYF. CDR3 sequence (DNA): TGTGCCAGCAGCGTAGCTGGAACGGGAGGCACAGATACGCAGTATTTT.

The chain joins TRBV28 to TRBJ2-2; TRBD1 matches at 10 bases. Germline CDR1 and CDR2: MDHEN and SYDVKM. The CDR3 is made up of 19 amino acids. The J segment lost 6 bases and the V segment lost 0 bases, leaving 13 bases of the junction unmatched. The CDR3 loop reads CASSLWERDRGQLAGELFF. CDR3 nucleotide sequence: TGTGCCAGCAGTTTATGGGAGAGGGACAGGGGACAATTGGCCGGGGAGCTGTTTTTT. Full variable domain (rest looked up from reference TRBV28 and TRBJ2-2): DVKVTQSSRYLVKRTGEKVFLECVQDMDHENMFWYRQDPGLGLRLIYFSYDVKMKEKGDIPEGYSVSREKKERFSLILESASTNQTSMYLCASSLWERDRGQLAGELFFGEGSRLTVL.

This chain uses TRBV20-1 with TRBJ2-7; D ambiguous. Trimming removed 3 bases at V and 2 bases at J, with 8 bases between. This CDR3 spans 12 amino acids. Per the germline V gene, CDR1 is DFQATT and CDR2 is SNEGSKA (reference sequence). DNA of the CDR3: TGCAGTGCTAGTTTACTAACCTACGAGCAGTACTTC. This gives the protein CSASLLTYEQYF.

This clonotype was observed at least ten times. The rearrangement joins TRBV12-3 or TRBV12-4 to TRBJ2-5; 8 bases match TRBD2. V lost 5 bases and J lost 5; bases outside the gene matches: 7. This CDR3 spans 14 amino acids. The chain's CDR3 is CASSQTTSAETQYF. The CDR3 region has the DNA TGTGCCAGCAGTCAAACGACTAGCGCGGAGACCCAGTACTTC.

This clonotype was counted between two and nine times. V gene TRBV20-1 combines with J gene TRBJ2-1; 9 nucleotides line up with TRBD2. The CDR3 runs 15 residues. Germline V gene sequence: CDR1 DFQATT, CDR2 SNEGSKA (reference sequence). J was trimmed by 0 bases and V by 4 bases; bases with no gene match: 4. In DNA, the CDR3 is TGCAGTGCTATCTATAGCGGGAGCTCCTACAATGAGCAGTTCTTC. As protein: CSAIYSGSSYNEQFF.

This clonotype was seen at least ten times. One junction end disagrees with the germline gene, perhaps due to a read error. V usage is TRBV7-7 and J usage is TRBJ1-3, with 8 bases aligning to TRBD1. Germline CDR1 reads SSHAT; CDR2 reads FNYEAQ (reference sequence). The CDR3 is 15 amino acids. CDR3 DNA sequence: TGTGCTAGCAGCACAGGGACAGGCTCTGGAAACACCATATATTTT. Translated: CASSTGTGSGNTIYF.

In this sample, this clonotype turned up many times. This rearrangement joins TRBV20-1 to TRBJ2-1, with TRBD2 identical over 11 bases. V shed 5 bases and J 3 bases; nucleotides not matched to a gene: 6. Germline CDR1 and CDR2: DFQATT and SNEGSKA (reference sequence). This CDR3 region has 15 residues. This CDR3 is CSARETSGNYNEQFF. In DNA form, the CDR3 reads TGCAGTGCTCGGGAGACTAGCGGGAACTACAATGAGCAGTTCTTC.

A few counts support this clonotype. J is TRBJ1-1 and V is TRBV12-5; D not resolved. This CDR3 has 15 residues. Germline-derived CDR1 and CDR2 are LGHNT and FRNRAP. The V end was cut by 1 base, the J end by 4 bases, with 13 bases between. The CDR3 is CASGLAWEIFTEAFF. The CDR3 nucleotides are TGTGCTAGTGGTTTGGCCTGGGAGATTTTCACTGAAGCTTTCTTT.

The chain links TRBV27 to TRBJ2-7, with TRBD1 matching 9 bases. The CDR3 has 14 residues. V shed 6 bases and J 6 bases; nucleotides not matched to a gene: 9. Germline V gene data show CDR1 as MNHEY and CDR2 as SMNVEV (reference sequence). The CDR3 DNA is TGTGCCAGCAGGCCGACAGGGGGGTTGGGCGAGCAGTACTTC. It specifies CASRPTGGLGEQYF.

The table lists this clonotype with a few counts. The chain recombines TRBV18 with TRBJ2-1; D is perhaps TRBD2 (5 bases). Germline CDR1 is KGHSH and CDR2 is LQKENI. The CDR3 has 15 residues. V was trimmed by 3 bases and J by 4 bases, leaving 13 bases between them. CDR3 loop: CASSPRRAGYNEQFF. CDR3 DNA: TGTGCCAGCTCACCCCGTCGGGCGGGTTACAATGAGCAGTTCTTC.

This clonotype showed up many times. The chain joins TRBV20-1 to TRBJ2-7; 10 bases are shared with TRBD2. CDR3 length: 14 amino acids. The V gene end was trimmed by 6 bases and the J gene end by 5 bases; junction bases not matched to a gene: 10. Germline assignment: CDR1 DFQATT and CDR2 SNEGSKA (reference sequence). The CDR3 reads CSAHSLAGGHEQYF. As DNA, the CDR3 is TGCAGTGCCCACTCCTTAGCGGGAGGCCACGAGCAGTACTTC.

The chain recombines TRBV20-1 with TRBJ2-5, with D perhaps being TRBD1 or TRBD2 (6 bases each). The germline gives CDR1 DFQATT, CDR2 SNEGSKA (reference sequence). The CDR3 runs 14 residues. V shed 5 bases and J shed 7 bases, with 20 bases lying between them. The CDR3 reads CSALYRGDLGTQYF. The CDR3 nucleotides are TGCAGTGCTCTTTATAGGGGGGACCTAGGGACCCAGTACTTC.

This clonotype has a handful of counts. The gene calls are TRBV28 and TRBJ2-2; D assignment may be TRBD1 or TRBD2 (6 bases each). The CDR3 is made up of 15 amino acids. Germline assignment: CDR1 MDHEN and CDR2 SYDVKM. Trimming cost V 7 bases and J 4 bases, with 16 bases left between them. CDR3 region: CASKGGGHPTGELFF. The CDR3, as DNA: TGTGCCAGCAAAGGGGGAGGACATCCCACCGGGGAGCTGTTTTTT.

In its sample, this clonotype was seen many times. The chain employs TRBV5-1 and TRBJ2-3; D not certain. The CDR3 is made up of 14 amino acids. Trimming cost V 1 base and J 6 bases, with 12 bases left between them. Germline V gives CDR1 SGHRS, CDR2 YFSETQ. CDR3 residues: CASSLRPLGDTQYF. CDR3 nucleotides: TGCGCCAGCAGCTTGAGGCCTCTAGGGGATACGCAGTATTTT.

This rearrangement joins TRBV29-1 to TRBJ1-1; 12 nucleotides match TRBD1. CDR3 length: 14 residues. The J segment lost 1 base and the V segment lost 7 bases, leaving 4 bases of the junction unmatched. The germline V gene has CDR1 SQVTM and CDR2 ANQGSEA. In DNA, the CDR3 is TGCAGCGGGGGACAGGGGGCGCGGAACACTGAAGCTTTCTTT. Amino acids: CSGGQGARNTEAFF. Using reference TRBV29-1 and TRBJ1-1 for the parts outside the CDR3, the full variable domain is SAVISQKPSRDICQRGTSLTIQCQVDSQVTMMFWYRQQPGQSLTLIATANQGSEATYESGFVIDKFPISRPNLTFSTLTVSNMSPEDSSIYLCSGGQGARNTEAFFGQGTRLTVV.

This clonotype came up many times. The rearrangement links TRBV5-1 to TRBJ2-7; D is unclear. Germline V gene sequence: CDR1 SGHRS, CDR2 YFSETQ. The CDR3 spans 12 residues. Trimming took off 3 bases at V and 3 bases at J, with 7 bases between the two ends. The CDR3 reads CASSWGSYEQYF. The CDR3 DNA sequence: TGCGCCAGCAGCTGGGGAAGCTACGAGCAGTACTTC.

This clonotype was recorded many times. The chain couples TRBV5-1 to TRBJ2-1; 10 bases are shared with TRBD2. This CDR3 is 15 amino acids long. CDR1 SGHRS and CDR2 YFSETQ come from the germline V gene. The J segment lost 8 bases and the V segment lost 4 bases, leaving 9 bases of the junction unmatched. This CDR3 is CASSISSGRGYEQFF. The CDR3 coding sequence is TGCGCCAGCAGCATCTCTAGCGGGAGAGGCTATGAGCAGTTCTTC.

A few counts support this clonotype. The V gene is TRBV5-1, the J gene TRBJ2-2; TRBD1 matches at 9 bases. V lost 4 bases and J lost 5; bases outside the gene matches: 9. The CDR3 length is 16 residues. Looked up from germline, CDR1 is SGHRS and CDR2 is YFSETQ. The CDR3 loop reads CASSLTDRGFTGELFF. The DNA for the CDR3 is TGCGCCAGCAGCCTCACGGACAGGGGCTTTACCGGGGAGCTGTTTTTT. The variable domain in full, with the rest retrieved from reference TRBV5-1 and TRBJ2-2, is KAGVTQTPRYLIKTRGQQVTLSCSPISGHRSVSWYQQTPGQGLQFLFEYFSETQRNKGNFPGRFSGRQFSNSRSEMNVSTLELGDSALYLCASSLTDRGFTGELFFGEGSRLTVL.

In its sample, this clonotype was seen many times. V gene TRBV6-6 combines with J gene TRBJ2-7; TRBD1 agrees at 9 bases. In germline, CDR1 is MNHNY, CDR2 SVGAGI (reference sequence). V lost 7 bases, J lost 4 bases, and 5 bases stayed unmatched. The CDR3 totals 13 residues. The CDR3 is CASNKGQGYEQYF. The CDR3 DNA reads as TGTGCCAGCAACAAAGGACAGGGGTACGAGCAGTACTTC.

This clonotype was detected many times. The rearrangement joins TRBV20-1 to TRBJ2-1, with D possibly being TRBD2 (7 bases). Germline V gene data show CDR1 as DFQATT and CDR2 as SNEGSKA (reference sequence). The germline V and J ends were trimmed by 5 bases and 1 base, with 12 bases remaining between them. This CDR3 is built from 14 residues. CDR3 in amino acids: CSASKGGSYNEQFF. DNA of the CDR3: TGCAGTGCTTCGAAGGGGGGGTCCTACAATGAGCAGTTCTTC.

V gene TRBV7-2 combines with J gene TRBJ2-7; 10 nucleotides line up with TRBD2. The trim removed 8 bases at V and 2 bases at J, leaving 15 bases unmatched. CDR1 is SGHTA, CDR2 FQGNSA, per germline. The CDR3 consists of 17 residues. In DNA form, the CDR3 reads TGTGCCAGCGGTTCAAAGGGGGGACTAGCGAACCCCTACGAGCAGTACTTC. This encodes CASGSKGGLANPYEQYF.

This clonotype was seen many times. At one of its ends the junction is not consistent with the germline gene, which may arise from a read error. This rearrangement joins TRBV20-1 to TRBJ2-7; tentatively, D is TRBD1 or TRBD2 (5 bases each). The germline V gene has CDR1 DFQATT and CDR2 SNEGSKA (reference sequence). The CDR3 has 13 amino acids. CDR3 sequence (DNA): TGCAGTGCTAGCGCAGAAAACGGGGCCCTCGGACTTTTC. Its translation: CSASAENGALGLF.

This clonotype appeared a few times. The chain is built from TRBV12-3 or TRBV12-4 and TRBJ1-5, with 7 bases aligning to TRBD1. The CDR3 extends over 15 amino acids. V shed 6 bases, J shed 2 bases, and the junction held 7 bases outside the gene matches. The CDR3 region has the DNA TGTGCCAGCAGCCCTGGACAGGCGGGCAATCAGCCCCAGCATTTT. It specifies CASSPGQAGNQPQHF.

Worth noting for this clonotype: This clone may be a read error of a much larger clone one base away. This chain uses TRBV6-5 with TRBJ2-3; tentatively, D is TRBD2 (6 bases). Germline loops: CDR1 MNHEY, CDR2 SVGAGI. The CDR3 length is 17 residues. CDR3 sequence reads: CASSYSGTSHPTDTLYF. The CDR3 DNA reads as TGTGCCAGCAGTTACTCAGGCACTAGCCATCCGACAGATACGCTGTATTTT.

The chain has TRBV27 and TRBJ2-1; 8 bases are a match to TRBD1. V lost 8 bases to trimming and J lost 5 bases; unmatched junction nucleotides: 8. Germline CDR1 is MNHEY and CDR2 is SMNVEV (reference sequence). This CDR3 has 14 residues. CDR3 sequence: CASRTGRRHNEQFF. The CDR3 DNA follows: TGTGCCAGCCGGACAGGGCGTAGGCACAATGAGCAGTTCTTC.

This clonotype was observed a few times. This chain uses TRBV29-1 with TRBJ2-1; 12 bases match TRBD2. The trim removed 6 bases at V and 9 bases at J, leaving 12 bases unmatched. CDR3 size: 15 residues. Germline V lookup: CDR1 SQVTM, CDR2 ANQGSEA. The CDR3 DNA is TGCAGCGTGGATGGGGCTAGCGGGAGGGCCGTTGAGCAGTTCTTC. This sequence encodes CSVDGASGRAVEQFF.